The rows below give T cell receptor beta chains drawn from one sample of a study of T cells in Graves' hyperthyroidism and ophthalmopathy. TCRdb analysed the multiplex PCR reads with MiXCR anew, one entry per CDR3 protein. The sample lists roughly 740,000 distinct CDR3 sequences, around 17% occurring once. Sequencing was carried out using blood. The receptors here all came from a man between 18 and 29 years old with Graves' hyperthyroidism. Both conserved end residues are part of each CDR3. D genes are given only for firm matches. The size of a clone is reported for some rows only, either as once, few or many, or as a class for expanded clones.

many	TRBV2	-	TRBJ2-7	11	TGTGCCAGTACCCTAGGGGGTGAGCAGTACTTC	CASTLGGEQYF
many	TRBV5-1	-	TRBJ2-1	13	TGCGCCAGCAGCCGTAGCACGGGATCTGAGCAGTTCTTC	CASSRSTGSEQFF
-	TRBV6-2/TRBV6-3	TRBD1	TRBJ2-1	16	TGTGCCAGCAGTGACAACGACAGGGGCTCCTACAATGAGCAGTTCTTC	CASSDNDRGSYNEQFF
many	TRBV20-1	-	TRBJ2-7	14	TGCAGTGCCGACCCGGGTCGGTCACCCTACGAGCAGTACTTC	CSADPGRSPYEQYF
few	TRBV6-1	-	TRBJ1-2	14	TGTGCCAGCAGTGAAATGGGAAGGGGCTATGGCTACACCTTC	CASSEMGRGYGYTF
many	TRBV12-3/TRBV12-4	TRBD1	TRBJ1-5	15	TGTGCCAGCAGTTTAGCGGACAGGGAGGGTCAGCCCCAGCATTTT	CASSLADREGQPQHF
few	TRBV6-1	TRBD2	TRBJ2-5	15	TGTGCCAGCAGTCACGGACTAGCGGGACAAGAGACCCAGTACTTC	CASSHGLAGQETQYF
-	TRBV6-5	-	TRBJ2-2	18	TGTGCCAGCAGTTACTCGAAGGGACTCCCGCCTAACACCGGGGAGCTGTTTTTT	CASSYSKGLPPNTGELFF
few	TRBV20-1	TRBD2	TRBJ2-7	16	TGCAGTGCTGGCGGGGTGACTAGCGGGAGCTCCTACGAGCAGTACTTC	CSAGGVTSGSSYEQYF
many	TRBV6-2/TRBV6-3	-	TRBJ2-7	14	TGTGCCAGCAGCCTCCGGGACATTTTAGACGAGCAGTACTTC	CASSLRDILDEQYF
many	TRBV9	TRBD1	TRBJ2-5	17	TGTGCCAGCAGCGTGGGGGGGGACAGGGAGGGCGAGGAGACCCAGTACTTC	CASSVGGDREGEETQYF
many	TRBV28	TRBD2	TRBJ2-1	17	TGTGCCAGCAGTCCCCTTTTAGCGAGGGAGGGCCACAATGAGCAGTTCTTC	CASSPLLAREGHNEQFF
many	TRBV20-1	-	TRBJ2-1	12	TGCAGTGCTAGGACCCGAAGCGATGAGCAGTTCTTC	CSARTRSDEQFF
-	TRBV3-1	TRBD1	TRBJ2-5	21	TGTGCCAGCAGCCAACCGAACGACAGGGGGCGAACCGGGACTAACAAAGAGACCCAGTACTTC	CASSQPNDRGRTGTNKETQYF
-	TRBV7-9	TRBD2	TRBJ2-1	15	TGCGCCAGCAGCCAAGATCTGGCTAGCGGCAATGAGCAGTTCTTC	CASSQDLASGNEQFF
many	TRBV5-1	-	TRBJ2-5	11	TGTGCCAGCAGTTTGGAGGAGACCCAGTACTTC	CASSLEETQYF
-	TRBV19	-	TRBJ2-5	13	TGTGCCAGCAGACGGGGGGCGCATGAGACCCAGTACTTC	CASRRGAHETQYF
few	TRBV18	TRBD1	TRBJ2-7	13	TGTGCCAGCTCGGTAGGACAGGGCCACGAGCAGTACTTC	CASSVGQGHEQYF
-	TRBV4-1	TRBD1	TRBJ2-7	17	TGCGCCAGCAGCCTAAAAGCGGGACAGGGGTCTTATTACGAGCAGTACTTC	CASSLKAGQGSYYEQYF
-	TRBV6-5	TRBD2	TRBJ2-2	16	TGTGCCAGCAGTTACGAGGGCCTAGCGGAAACCGGGGAGCTGTTTTTT	CASSYEGLAETGELFF
many	TRBV28	-	TRBJ1-2	11	TGTGCCAGCAGTCATTCCTATGGCTACACCTTC	CASSHSYGYTF
-	TRBV7-3	TRBD2	TRBJ2-1	15	TGTGCCAGCAGCTTAGGCGGGAGAAGCTACAATGAGCAGTTCTTC	CASSLGGRSYNEQFF
few	TRBV4-3	TRBD1	TRBJ2-3	16	TGCGCCAGCAGCCAAGGCCGCGGACAGGTCACAGATACGCAGTATTTT	CASSQGRGQVTDTQYF
many	TRBV7-9	TRBD1	TRBJ2-7	15	TGTGCCAGCAGCGGACAGGGACAGGGTGACCACGAGCAGTACTTC	CASSGQGQGDHEQYF
-	TRBV2	-	TRBJ1-5	13	TGTGCCAGCGGGCTCCTTAACAATCAGCCCCAGCATTTT	CASGLLNNQPQHF
-	TRBV30	TRBD1	TRBJ2-7	17	TGTGCCTGGAGTGCCTTCGGGGGACAGGGACCCTCCTACGAGCAGTACTTC	CAWSAFGGQGPSYEQYF
-	TRBV12-5	-	TRBJ2-2	12	TGTGCTAGTGGTTTGAGCCCCGGGGAGCTGTTTTTT	CASGLSPGELFF
-	TRBV4-3	-	TRBJ2-1	13	TGCGCCAGCAGCCAAGAGGGGGACAATGAGCAGTTCTTC	CASSQEGDNEQFF
-	TRBV20-1	-	TRBJ1-1	14	TGCAGTGCCCCAGACGGGGCCTTTCTCACTGAAGCTTTCTTT	CSAPDGAFLTEAFF